The source of this T cell receptor beta chain is a study of blood T cell repertoires in COVID-19. Whole-study context: The United States, Italy and Spain supplied acute and convalescent COVID-19 samples. PBMCs, B-cell-depleted T cells, or T cells were the source of the cDNA or gDNA that made up the material.

The CDR3 length is 15 residues. Germline values: CDR1 MDHEN, CDR2 SYDVKM. The ends were cut back, 2 bases at V and 0 bases at J, with 11 bases in the middle. Profiling relied on immunoSEQ multiplex PCR, and the TCRdb table lists in-frame clones only, not all of them. The data contain about 170,000 clones, around nine tenths of them singletons. This receptor was taken from a man aged 18 to 29 with active or convalescent COVID-19. This sequence joins TRBV28 and TRBJ2-7; D is unresolved. The sample consisted of peripheral blood. The CDR3 DNA follows: TGTGCCAGCAGTTTAGCGTCAACCGCCTCCTACGAGCAGTACGTC. Amino acid sequence: CASSLASTASYEQYV.